The clone carrying this T cell receptor (beta chain) was seen a few times. No antigen is known for it. It was with a sample-barcoded 5' primer and a J-beta primer mix that a second PCR of roughly 7 to 11 cycles was run. TCRdb itself ran the 5' RACE reads through MiXCR, one entry per CDR3 protein. The sample has 600,000 to 650,000 distinct CDR3 sequences; 58% are singletons. The data stem from a study of blood T cells in healthy people across ages. For the study at large: There was about one barcoded beta molecule captured by template switching per two T cells. The study, taken as a whole, reports: Higher diversity, along with more naive CD4+ cells, distinguished long-lived donors from aged donors. The CMV status of each donor remained undetermined, and this could have confounded shifts in expanded clonotypes. Investigators treated diversity estimates from one million T cells as underestimates.

Trimming removed 0 bases at V and 4 bases at J, with 12 bases between. There are 15 residues in the CDR3. CDR1 and CDR2 (germline): MNHEY, SMNVEV (reference sequence). The sequence came from a man aged 60 to 69 in good health. The genes are TRBV27 and TRBJ1-2; D not resolved. The specimen was blood. CDR3 residues: CASSLSTVGSYGYTF. CDR3 nucleotide sequence: TGTGCCAGCAGTTTATCCACAGTCGGGAGCTATGGCTACACCTTC.